Listed below are T cell receptor beta chains from one sample, sequenced in a study of T cell responses to AZD1222 COVID-19 vaccine. Sequencing was performed with immunoSEQ multiplex PCR; in TCRdb, only in-frame clones are kept and a portion is missing. The sample lists about 110,000 clones; about 85% were seen once. The source material was peripheral blood, sampled on day 0 of AZD1222 vaccination. The receptor set was obtained from an adult in good health. Each CDR3 is given without its conserved first and last residue. The D gene is left open where the match is weak.

d_call: -; v_call: TRBV7-2; j_call: TRBJ2-6; cdr3_aa: ASSLVSGGASGANVLT
d_call: -; v_call: TRBV21-1; j_call: TRBJ2-1; cdr3_aa: ASSKGEDVHEQF
d_call: TRBD1; v_call: TRBV6-2/TRBV6-3; j_call: TRBJ1-2; cdr3_aa: ASSYSTGDYGYT
d_call: -; v_call: TRBV6-5; j_call: TRBJ1-2; cdr3_aa: ASNGRGWDGYT
d_call: -; v_call: TRBV18; j_call: TRBJ1-4; cdr3_aa: ASSPAGLEKLF
d_call: TRBD1; v_call: TRBV10-2; j_call: TRBJ1-1; cdr3_aa: ASSNRGPNTEAF
d_call: TRBD2; v_call: TRBV2; j_call: TRBJ2-3; cdr3_aa: ASGRGGSTDTQY
d_call: -; v_call: TRBV14; j_call: TRBJ1-1; cdr3_aa: ASSQFMNTEAF
d_call: -; v_call: TRBV5-8; j_call: TRBJ2-7; cdr3_aa: ASSSLVPAYEQY
d_call: -; v_call: TRBV21-1; j_call: TRBJ1-3; cdr3_aa: ASSRPLGRGCGNTIY
d_call: -; v_call: TRBV5-6; j_call: TRBJ2-3; cdr3_aa: ASSLRGVGSSTDTQY
d_call: TRBD1; v_call: TRBV5-4; j_call: TRBJ1-2; cdr3_aa: ASSLGRTGYGYT
d_call: TRBD1; v_call: TRBV28; j_call: TRBJ1-1; cdr3_aa: ASTTGELTYTEAF
d_call: -; v_call: TRBV28; j_call: TRBJ1-2; cdr3_aa: ASSLQGYYGYT
d_call: -; v_call: TRBV7-2; j_call: TRBJ1-1; cdr3_aa: ASSPSGGGRVEAF
d_call: -; v_call: TRBV19; j_call: TRBJ1-4; cdr3_aa: ASSIGPQSTNEKLF